This T cell receptor (beta chain) was retrieved from a study of blood T cell repertoires in COVID-19. Study context: Spain, Italy and the United States supplied samples that represented acute and convalescent COVID-19. T cells, B-cell-depleted T cells, or PBMCs supplied cDNA or gDNA.

Original data processing: Reference gene primer amplification yielded estimated nucleated cell counts. Only in-frame clones appear in the TCRdb table, and some are missing; sequencing was by immunoSEQ multiplex PCR. V and J calls and clone size follow that table, whereas D and trimming were derived from the DNA. The repertoire includes approximately 240,000 clones, around four fifths of them detected once, and around 4.1% sits in the top ten. This CDR3 has 15 residues. V was clipped by 6 bases and J by 2 bases; unmatched bases: 4. Germline CDR1 and CDR2: LNHDA and SQIVND (reference sequence). This TCR was recovered from a woman between 35 and 50 years old with active or convalescent COVID-19. This rearrangement joins TRBV19 to TRBJ1-5; TRBD1 aligns across 10 bases. The sample comprised peripheral blood. The CDR3 region is CASRRDRGGNQPQHF. The CDR3 DNA reads TGTGCCAGTAGAAGGGACAGGGGTGGCAATCAGCCCCAGCATTTT.